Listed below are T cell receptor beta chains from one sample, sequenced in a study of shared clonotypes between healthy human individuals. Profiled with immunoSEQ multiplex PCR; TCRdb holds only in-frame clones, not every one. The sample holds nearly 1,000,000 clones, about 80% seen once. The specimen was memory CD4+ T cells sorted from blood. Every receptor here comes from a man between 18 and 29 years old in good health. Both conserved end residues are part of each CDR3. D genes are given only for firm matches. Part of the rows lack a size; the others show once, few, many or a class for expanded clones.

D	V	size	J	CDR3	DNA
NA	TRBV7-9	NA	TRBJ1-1	CASSLEGLVGTEAFF	TGTGCCAGCAGCTTAGAAGGGCTGGTTGGCACTGAAGCTTTCTTT
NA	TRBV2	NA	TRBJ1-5	CASSPQSFSNQPQHF	TGTGCCAGCAGCCCCCAGAGCTTCAGCAATCAGCCCCAGCATTTT
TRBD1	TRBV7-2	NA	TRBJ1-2	CASSLGQGAQNYGYTF	TGTGCCAGCAGCCTGGGACAGGGGGCGCAGAACTATGGCTACACCTTC
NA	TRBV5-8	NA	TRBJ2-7	CASSSLSWGLSSYEQYF	TGTGCCAGCAGCTCCTTGTCGTGGGGTCTCAGCTCCTACGAGCAGTACTTC
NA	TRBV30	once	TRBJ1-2	CAWRRTVHNYGYTF	TGTGCCTGGAGGAGGACGGTTCATAACTATGGCTACACCTTC
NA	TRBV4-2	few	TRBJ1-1	CASSQAGFSSRYTEAFF	TGTGCCAGCAGCCAAGCAGGGTTCTCGAGTCGATACACTGAAGCTTTCTTT
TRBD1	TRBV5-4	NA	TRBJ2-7	CASSPRGDRDGYEQYF	TGTGCCAGCAGCCCTAGGGGGGACAGGGATGGCTACGAGCAGTACTTC
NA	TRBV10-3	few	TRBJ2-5	CAIRLSWTQYF	TGTGCCATCAGGCTTTCGTGGACCCAGTACTTC
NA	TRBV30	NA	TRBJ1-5	CAWSVGHSNQPQHF	TGTGCCTGGAGTGTCGGTCATAGCAATCAGCCCCAGCATTTT
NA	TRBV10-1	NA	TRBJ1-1	CASSDGGGRTEAFF	TGCGCCAGCAGTGATGGGGGGGGACGGACTGAAGCTTTCTTT
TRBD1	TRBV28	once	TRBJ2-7	CASSSPGQGFGNEQYF	TGTGCCAGCAGTTCTCCGGGACAGGGTTTTGGGAACGAGCAGTACTTC
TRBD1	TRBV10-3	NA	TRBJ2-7	CAIRGGTGAKLGEQYF	TGTGCCATCAGAGGAGGGACAGGGGCAAAACTGGGCGAGCAGTACTTC
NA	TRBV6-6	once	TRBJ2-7	CASTSGRSEQYF	TGTGCCAGCACCTCCGGACGGTCAGAGCAGTACTTC
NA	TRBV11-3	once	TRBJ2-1	CASSPIGGVNEQFF	TGTGCCAGCAGCCCGATTGGAGGTGTCAATGAGCAGTTCTTC
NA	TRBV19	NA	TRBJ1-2	CASSISRGANYGYTF	TGTGCCAGTAGTATAAGCCGGGGTGCGAACTATGGCTACACCTTC
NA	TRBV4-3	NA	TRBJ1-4	CASSQDRVGEKLFF	TGCGCCAGCAGCCAAGACAGGGTGGGTGAAAAACTGTTTTTT
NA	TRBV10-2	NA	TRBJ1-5	CASSEGLNQPQHF	TGCGCCAGCAGTGAGGGGCTAAATCAGCCCCAGCATTTT
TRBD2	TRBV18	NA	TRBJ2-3	CASSPPRDRLSGTSADTQYF	TGTGCCAGCTCACCACCGCGGGACAGGCTTTCCGGGACTAGCGCAGATACGCAGTATTTT
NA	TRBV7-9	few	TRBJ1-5	CASSLAGVPQHF	TGTGCCAGCAGCTTAGCCGGCGTGCCCCAGCATTTT
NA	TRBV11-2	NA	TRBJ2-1	CASVERTEINEQFF	TGTGCCAGCGTGGAACGGACGGAAATCAATGAGCAGTTCTTC
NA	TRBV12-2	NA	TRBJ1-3	CASRLAQPGQRDSGNTIYF	TGTGCAAGTCGCTTAGCCCAACCTGGACAGCGAGACTCTGGAAACACCATATATTTT
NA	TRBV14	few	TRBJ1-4	CASSQDPGANEKLFF	TGTGCCAGCAGCCAAGATCCGGGGGCTAATGAAAAACTGTTTTTT
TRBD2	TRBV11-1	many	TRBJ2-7	CASSLGRGSSYEQYF	TGTGCCAGCAGCTTAGGGCGGGGGAGCTCCTACGAGCAGTACTTC
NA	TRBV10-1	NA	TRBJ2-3	CASSRGGAADTQYF	TGCGCCAGCAGTAGAGGGGGAGCTGCAGATACGCAGTATTTT
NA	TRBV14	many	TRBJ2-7	CASSQELRGEQYF	TGTGCCAGCAGCCAGGAACTCCGGGGCGAGCAGTACTTC
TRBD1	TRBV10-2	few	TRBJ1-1	CASNRQGNTEAFF	TGCGCCAGCAATCGACAGGGGAACACTGAAGCTTTCTTT
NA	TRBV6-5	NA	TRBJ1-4	CATGGRVEEKLFF	TGTGCCACCGGGGGCAGGGTGGAGGAAAAACTGTTTTTT
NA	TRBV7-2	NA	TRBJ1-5	CASSLGVPSNQPQHF	TGTGCCAGCAGCTTAGGTGTCCCCTCCAATCAGCCCCAGCATTTT
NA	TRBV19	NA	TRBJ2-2	CASRPRALNTGELFF	TGTGCCAGTAGGCCCCGGGCGCTGAACACCGGGGAGCTGTTTTTT
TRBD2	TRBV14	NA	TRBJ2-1	CASSQGLAGVHEQFF	TGTGCCAGCAGCCAAGGGCTAGCGGGAGTCCATGAGCAGTTCTTC
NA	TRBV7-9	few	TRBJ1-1	CASSFPVGTEAFF	TGTGCCAGCAGCTTCCCGGTGGGCACTGAAGCTTTCTTT
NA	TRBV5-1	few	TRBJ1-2	CASSLVQGVDGYTF	TGCGCCAGCAGCTTGGTCCAGGGCGTCGATGGCTACACCTTC
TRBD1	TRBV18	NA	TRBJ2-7	CASSPGQGNPHLGEQYF	TGTGCCAGCTCACCGGGACAGGGAAACCCCCACCTAGGCGAGCAGTACTTC
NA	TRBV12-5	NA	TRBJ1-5	CASGLVGGNQPQHF	TGTGCTAGTGGTTTGGTAGGGGGTAATCAGCCCCAGCATTTT
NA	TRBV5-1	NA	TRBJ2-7	CASRRTALGPGEQYF	TGCGCCAGCAGACGGACAGCATTGGGCCCAGGTGAGCAGTACTTC
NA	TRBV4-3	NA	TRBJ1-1	CASSPGRSLNPNEAFF	TGCGCCAGCAGCCCCGGACGGTCTCTTAACCCCAATGAAGCTTTCTTT
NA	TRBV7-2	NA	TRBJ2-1	CASSRLGITFNEQFF	TGTGCCAGCAGCCGCCTGGGGATCACCTTCAATGAGCAGTTCTTC
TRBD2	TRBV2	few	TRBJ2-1	CASSAVAGSYNEQFF	TGTGCCAGCAGTGCGGTAGCGGGCTCCTACAATGAGCAGTTCTTC
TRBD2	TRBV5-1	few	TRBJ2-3	CASSRLAGETDTQYF	TGCGCCAGCAGTCGACTAGCGGGGGAGACAGATACGCAGTATTTT
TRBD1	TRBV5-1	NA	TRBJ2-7	CASSPGGQGTYEQYF	TGCGCCAGCTCCCCAGGGGGACAGGGGACTTACGAGCAGTACTTC
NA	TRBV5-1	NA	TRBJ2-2	CASRAADGVTGELFF	TGCGCCAGCAGGGCCGCGGACGGGGTCACCGGGGAGCTGTTTTTT
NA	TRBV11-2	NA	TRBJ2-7	CASSGSASYEQYF	TGTGCCAGCAGCGGCAGTGCTTCCTACGAGCAGTACTTC
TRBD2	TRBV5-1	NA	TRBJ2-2	CASSLGLAGAANTGELFF	TGCGCCAGCAGTTTGGGACTAGCGGGGGCCGCGAACACCGGGGAGCTGTTTTTT
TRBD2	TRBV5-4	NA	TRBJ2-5	CASSRTSDSQETQYF	TGTGCCAGCAGCCGGACTAGCGACTCACAAGAGACCCAGTACTTC
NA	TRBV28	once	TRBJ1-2	CASSLPRGDYGYTF	TGTGCCAGCAGTCTGCCGCGGGGGGACTATGGCTACACCTTC
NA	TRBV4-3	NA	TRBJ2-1	CASSQGELGYNEQFF	TGCGCCAGCAGCCAAGGGGAGTTGGGGTACAATGAGCAGTTCTTC
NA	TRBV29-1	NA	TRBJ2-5	CSVATAQETQYF	TGCAGCGTTGCGACGGCCCAAGAGACCCAGTACTTC
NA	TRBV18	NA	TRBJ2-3	CASSLGGQRYSTDTQYF	TGTGCCAGCTCACTCGGGGGCCAGCGGTACAGCACAGATACGCAGTATTTT
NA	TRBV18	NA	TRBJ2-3	CASSPPGLTDTQYF	TGTGCCAGCTCACCACCGGGGCTCACAGATACGCAGTATTTT
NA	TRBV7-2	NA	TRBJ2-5	CASSQMVFQETQYF	TGTGCCAGCAGCCAGATGGTATTCCAAGAGACCCAGTACTTC
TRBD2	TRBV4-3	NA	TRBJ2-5	CASSQEAGRGETQYF	TGCGCCAGCAGCCAAGAGGCAGGGCGGGGGGAGACCCAGTACTTC